These 18 T cell receptor beta chains were all obtained from the same sample, sequenced in a study of cytomegalovirus exposure and HLA in healthy donors. The PCR employed 60 Vbeta primers together with 13 Jbeta primers. Generated by immunoSEQ multiplex PCR, the TCRdb table keeps only in-frame clones and is missing some. The data hold about 110,000 clones, with about two thirds observed a single time. The source material was PBMCs. These receptors all stem from a female donor in good health and CMV-seronegative.

This sequence joins TRBV5-1 and TRBJ2-1, with 7 bases matching TRBD2. J was trimmed by 7 bases and V by 1 base; bases with no gene match: 5. CDR1 is SGHRS and CDR2 is YFSETQ in the germline V gene. The length of the CDR3 is 14 residues. The CDR3 nucleotides read TGCGCCAGCAGCTTGCCGACTAGCCGTAATGAGCAGTTCTTC. Protein sequence: CASSLPTSRNEQFF.

V and J are TRBV11-3 and TRBJ2-1; 7 positions match TRBD2. Germline CDR1 is SGHNT and CDR2 is YENEEA. V trimming: 0 bases; J trimming: 4 bases; junction bases outside the gene matches: 3. The CDR3 loop spans 15 amino acids. CDR3 in DNA: TGTGCCAGCAGCTTAGAGTCTAGCGGATACAATGAGCAGTTCTTC. This gives the protein CASSLESSGYNEQFF.

The chain combines TRBV10-1 with TRBJ2-1; TRBD2 aligns across 10 bases. Per the germline V gene, CDR1 is WNHNN and CDR2 is SYGVQD (reference sequence). The V and J ends lost 2 bases and 8 bases, in that order; junction bases with no gene match: 6. The CDR3 spans 15 residues. The CDR3 DNA sequence: TGCGCCAGCAGTGAGGGGACTAGCGTCTTCGATGAGCAGTTCTTC. This sequence encodes CASSEGTSVFDEQFF.

This clone was detected a few times. The V and J genes are TRBV2 and TRBJ2-7; maybe TRBD1 (6 bases). The length of the CDR3 is 18 residues. V was clipped by 10 bases and J by 2 bases, with 30 bases between them. Germline V gene data show CDR1 as SNHLY and CDR2 as FYNNEI. The CDR3, as DNA: TGTGCCACCATGTGGCCCCTCGGAAGCGGACAGTCGACCTACGAGCAGTACTTC. Its translation: CATMWPLGSGQSTYEQYF.

The V and J genes are TRBV5-1 and TRBJ2-7; the match to TRBD1 covers 10 bases. Germline values: CDR1 SGHRS, CDR2 YFSETQ. The CDR3 covers 15 residues. Germline trimming cut 2 bases from V and 6 bases from J; bases unmatched to any gene: 8. The CDR3 loop reads CASSFTGTGVFEQYF. CDR3 in DNA: TGCGCCAGCAGCTTTACCGGGACAGGGGTTTTCGAGCAGTACTTC.

The genes are TRBV6-6 and TRBJ2-7; D is perhaps TRBD1 (6 bases). Germline loops: CDR1 MNHNY, CDR2 SVGAGI (reference sequence). The CDR3 contains 14 residues. The V gene lost 5 bases and the J gene lost 1 base, with 12 bases spanning the gap. In DNA form, the CDR3 reads TGTGCCAGCAGTCCGAGCAGGGGATCCTACGAGCAGTACTTC. This sequence encodes CASSPSRGSYEQYF.

This clone was counted only a few times. CDR3 sequence: CASSRTSGKVGDTQYF. The CDR3 nucleotides read TGTGCCAGCAGTAGGACTAGCGGGAAGGTCGGAGATACGCAGTATTTT. This chain links TRBV5-4 with TRBJ2-3; 12 bases match TRBD2. V trimming: 5 bases; J trimming: 5 bases; junction bases outside the gene matches: 9. The V gene's germline CDR1 is SGHNT and CDR2 YYREEE (reference sequence). CDR3 length: 16 residues.

This clone came up many times. In DNA form, the CDR3 reads TGTGCCAGCACTCAAACAGGGGCGGGAAACACCATATATTTT. Its translation: CASTQTGAGNTIYF. The V call is TRBV5-6, the J call TRBJ1-3, with 7 positions matching TRBD1. The CDR3 is 14 residues long. The V gene's germline CDR1 is SGHDT and CDR2 YYEEEE. V was clipped by 6 bases and J by 4 bases; unmatched bases: 7.

This chain uses TRBV5-6 with TRBJ2-5; D possibly corresponds to TRBD1 (5 bases). The J call is uncertain, as TRBJ2-7 better fits the DNA end. Germline CDR1 reads SGHDT; CDR2 reads YYEEEE. The CDR3 is made up of 13 amino acids. The CDR3 bases are TGTGCCAGCACCAGGGTCGACTCCTACGAGCAGTACTTC. Residues: CASTRVDSYEQYF.

The gene calls are TRBV27 and TRBJ2-7; 9 positions match TRBD2. The CDR3 runs to 15 residues. V lost 5 bases and J lost 5; bases outside the gene matches: 10. CDR1 is MNHEY, CDR2 SMNVEV, per germline (reference sequence). CDR3 loop: CASSPTAGGIHEQYF. The CDR3 DNA follows: TGTGCCAGCAGTCCCACAGCGGGAGGTATCCACGAGCAGTACTTC.

The chain couples TRBV4-1 to TRBJ1-1; D remains unclear. The V gene's germline CDR1 is MGHRA and CDR2 YSYEKL. This CDR3 contains 15 residues. V was cut by 0 bases and J by 3 bases, with 11 bases left in between. DNA of the CDR3: TGCGCCAGCAGCCAAGATGGTCGAGCCGACACTGAAGCTTTCTTT. Its protein is CASSQDGRADTEAFF.

A few counts support this clone. The chain employs TRBV9 and TRBJ2-1; tentatively, D is TRBD2 (5 bases). The CDR3 loop spans 13 amino acids. The ends were cut back, 0 bases at V and 10 bases at J, with 11 bases in the middle. Germline V CDR1 and CDR2: SGDLS, YYNGEE. The CDR3 here is CASSVAPTGEQFF. The CDR3 DNA reads TGTGCCAGCAGCGTAGCACCGACGGGGGAGCAGTTCTTC.

This chain joins TRBV5-1 and TRBJ1-3; no definite D call. This CDR3 is 14 amino acids long. The ends were cut back, 1 base at V and 0 bases at J, with 5 bases in the middle. Germline assignment: CDR1 SGHRS and CDR2 YFSETQ. CDR3 nucleotide sequence: TGCGCCAGCAGCTTGTTCGGCTCTGGAAACACCATATATTTT. This codes for CASSLFGSGNTIYF.

The CDR3 DNA sequence: TGTGCCAGCACCCGGGACAGGAGCACAGATACGCAGTATTTT. This translates into CASTRDRSTDTQYF. J is TRBJ2-3 and V is TRBV9; 8 bases are a match to TRBD1. The V and J ends lost 6 bases and 0 bases, in that order; junction bases with no gene match: 3. The CDR3 runs 14 residues. Germline CDR1 is SGDLS and CDR2 is YYNGEE. The full variable domain, in which reference TRBV9 and TRBJ2-3 provide the parts outside the CDR3, is DSGVTQTPKHLITATGQRVTLRCSPRSGDLSVYWYQQSLDQGLQFLIQYYNGEERAKGNILERFSAQQFPDLHSELNLSSLELGDSALYFCASTRDRSTDTQYFGPGTRLTVL.

This clone appeared a few times. The chain joins TRBV19 to TRBJ2-3, with 10 bases lining up with TRBD1. V shed 5 bases and J 2 bases; nucleotides not matched to a gene: 7. This CDR3 is built from 16 residues. The germline V gene has CDR1 LNHDA and CDR2 SQIVND (reference sequence). This CDR3 reads CASSVLGQGVTDTQYF. DNA of the CDR3: TGTGCCAGTAGTGTTCTAGGACAGGGGGTCACAGATACGCAGTATTTT.

The chain recombines TRBV30 with TRBJ1-2; D might be TRBD1 (6 bases). CDR1 and CDR2 from the germline V gene are GTSNPN and SVGIG (reference sequence). This CDR3 is 13 amino acids long. V was trimmed by 4 bases and J by 7 bases, leaving 16 bases between them. CDR3 DNA sequence: TGTGCCTGGAATCGGGGGGCCTTTAGTGGCTACACCTTC. It is translated as CAWNRGAFSGYTF.

This clone was picked up a small number of times. The J gene is TRBJ2-3, the V gene TRBV7-3; no clear D gene. CDR3 length: 13 residues. Deletions cut 1 base from V and 5 bases from J, with 7 bases between. CDR1 is SGHTA and CDR2 is FQGTGA in the germline V gene. CDR3 in DNA: TGTGCCAGCAGCTTAAGTCGGGTAGATACGCAGTATTTT. It specifies CASSLSRVDTQYF.

The gene calls are TRBV6-5 and TRBJ2-3, with TRBD1 identical over 8 bases. Per germline, CDR1 MNHEY and CDR2 SVGAGI. The CDR3 sequence is 15 residues long. The junction had 8 bases not matched to a gene; V was cut back by 5 bases and J by 4 bases. CDR3 DNA sequence: TGTGCCAGCAGTCTCTGGACAGGGAAGTCAGATACGCAGTATTTT. Encoded protein: CASSLWTGKSDTQYF.